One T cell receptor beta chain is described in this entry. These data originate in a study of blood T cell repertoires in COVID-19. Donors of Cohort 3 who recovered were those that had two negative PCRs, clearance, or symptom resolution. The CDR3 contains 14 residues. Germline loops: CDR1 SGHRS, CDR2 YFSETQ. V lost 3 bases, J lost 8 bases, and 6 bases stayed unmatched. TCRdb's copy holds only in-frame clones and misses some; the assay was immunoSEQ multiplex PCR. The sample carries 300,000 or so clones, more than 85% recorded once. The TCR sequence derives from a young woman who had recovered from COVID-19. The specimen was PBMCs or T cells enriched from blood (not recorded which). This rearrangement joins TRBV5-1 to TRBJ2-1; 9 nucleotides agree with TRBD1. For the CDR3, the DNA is TGCGCCAGCAGCTGGCGGACAGGGGCGGATGAGCAGTTCTTC. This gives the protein CASSWRTGADEQFF.